The present entry profiles one TCR beta chain with its context. Its antigen remains unidentified. It has no much larger one-base neighbor in the sample; base qualities were not kept. The data were taken from a study of T cell changes during pregnancy in multiple sclerosis (dated by TCRdb to 2018 to 2020). Background on the whole study: The study looked at changes in the T cell repertoire across pregnancy in women with multiple sclerosis.

The library was generated by the immunoSEQ multiplex PCR assay. As stored in TCRdb, this immuneACCESS dataset retains in-frame rearrangements with V and J assigned. A fraction of the clones does not appear; measured against another copy, unresolved V genes explain less than half of the discrepancy, and the remainder lacks a known reason. Recorded for this sample are about 40,000 clones; approximately 90% of them occurred a single time. The top ten hold around 1.2% of the sample. The sequence was obtained from a female donor with multiple sclerosis, enrolled in a pregnancy study. The source was peripheral blood, collected before pregnancy.

The nucleotides read TGTGCCAGCAGTTTCCGGGGGGGAAACACCGGGGAGCTGTTTTTT. It is translated as CASSFRGGNTGELFF. This receptor chain uses TRBV28 and TRBJ2-2, with 8 middle bases fitting TRBD2. Ends trimmed: V by 3 bases, J by 2 bases; bases unmatched to a gene: 2. Reading the germline V gene gives CDR1 MDHEN and CDR2 SYDVKM. Taken from cysteine to phenylalanine, the CDR3 has 15 residues. The only DNA kept is the CDR3, 45 bases in frame from the first base.